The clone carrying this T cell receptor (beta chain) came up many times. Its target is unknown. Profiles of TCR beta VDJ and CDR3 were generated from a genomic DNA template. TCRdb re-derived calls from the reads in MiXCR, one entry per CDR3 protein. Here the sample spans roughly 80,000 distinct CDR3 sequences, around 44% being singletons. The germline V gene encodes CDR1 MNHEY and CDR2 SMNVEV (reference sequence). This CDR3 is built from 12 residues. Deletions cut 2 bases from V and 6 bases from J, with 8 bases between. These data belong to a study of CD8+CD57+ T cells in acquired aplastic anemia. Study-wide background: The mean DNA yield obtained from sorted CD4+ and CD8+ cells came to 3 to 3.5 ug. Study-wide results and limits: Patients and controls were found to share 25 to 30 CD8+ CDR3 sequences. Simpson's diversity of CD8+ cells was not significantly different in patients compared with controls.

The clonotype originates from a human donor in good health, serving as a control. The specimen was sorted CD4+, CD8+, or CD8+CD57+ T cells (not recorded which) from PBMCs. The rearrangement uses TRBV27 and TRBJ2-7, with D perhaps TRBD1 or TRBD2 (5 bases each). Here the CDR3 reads CASSLGGGEQYF. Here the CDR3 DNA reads TGTGCCAGCAGTTTAGGGGGTGGCGAGCAGTACTTC.